This paragraph covers one T cell receptor (beta chain) sequence. Its antigen is not known. The sample is drawn from a study of long-term antiretroviral therapy in people with HIV. Study-level information: The oldest samples precede the 2015 immediate-ART recommendation by about a decade.

At least two post-ART and at least one pre-ART PBMC sample were available for each donor. Study outcomes and limitations: Controls had broader CDR3 length ranges than HIV repertoires did. ART preceded a rise in diversity that nonetheless stayed lower than in transplant donor controls.

Germline CDR1 reads SNHLY; CDR2 reads FYNNEI. Trimming removed 2 bases from V and 3 bases from J; junction bases left unmatched: 7. The CDR3 is 16 residues long. It was version v3.0 of the immunoSEQ assay that was run at survey level. Sequencing was performed with immunoSEQ multiplex PCR; in TCRdb, only in-frame clones are kept and a portion is missing. Of about 50,000 clones listed, around 80% are singletons. The V gene is TRBV2, the J gene TRBJ2-5; TRBD2 aligns across 9 bases. The sequences come from unsorted PBMCs, collected 0.8 years after starting antiretroviral therapy. This TCR derives from a woman aged 18-29 years with HIV. In nucleotides, the CDR3 is TGTGCCAGCAGTGAAAAGGTAGCGGGAGTAAAAGAGACCCAGTACTTC. Its translation: CASSEKVAGVKETQYF.